A single sample gave rise to the 30 T cell receptor beta chains below, sequenced in a study of vaccination and CD4 T cells after COVID-19. Oncomine TCR Beta short-read sequencing was applied to DNA from cultured CD4+ T cells. TCRdb analysed the PCR reads with MiXCR anew, one entry per CDR3 protein. The sample carries some 15,000 distinct CDR3 sequences, 50% to 60% recorded once. These receptors lack a known antigen. Treatment given: approximately 9-day PBMC culture with coronavirus spike peptide pools or control peptides (ViraFEST assay). The source was CD4+ T cells from blood, cultured in vitro, collected before SARS-CoV-2 vaccination. The receptors derive from a human donor who had recovered from COVID-19.

The chain employs TRBV20-1 and TRBJ1-3; the D gene is possibly TRBD1 (6 bases). The CDR3 runs to 13 residues. CDR1 is DFQATT and CDR2 is SNEGSKA in the germline V gene (reference sequence). V was cut by 3 bases and J by 4 bases, with 10 bases left in between. The CDR3 loop reads CSARGHWGNTIYF. The CDR3, as DNA: TGCAGTGCTAGGGGACACTGGGGAAACACCATATATTTT.

The V call is TRBV21-1, the J call TRBJ1-5; the tabulated D call, TRBD1, remains unverified against the DNA. TRBV21-1 is given as a pseudogene. This CDR3 is 18 amino acids long. CDR3 sequence (DNA): TGTGCCAGCAGGGCTTCTGGACAGGGGAGGCTTCGAAATCAGCCCCAGCATTTT. Its translation: CASRASGQGRLRNQPQHF.

V usage is TRBV14 and J usage is TRBJ2-3, with D perhaps TRBD2 (6 bases). Between the trimmed V and J ends, which lost 0 bases and 7 bases, there was a span of 8 bases. This CDR3 is 13 amino acids long. The germline V gene encodes CDR1 SGHDN and CDR2 FVKESK. The CDR3, as DNA: TGTGCCAGCAGCCAAGATGGAGGGCATACGCAGTATTTT. It yields the protein CASSQDGGHTQYF.

This chain joins TRBV6-5 and TRBJ2-3; TRBD2 aligns across 10 bases. In germline, CDR1 is MNHEY, CDR2 SVGAGI. After removal of 2 bases from V and 7 bases from J, the junction contained 9 bases not matched to a gene. This CDR3 contains 16 residues. The CDR3 protein is CASSYEAGGGSYTQYF. DNA of the CDR3: TGTGCCAGCAGTTACGAAGCGGGGGGGGGATCTTATACGCAGTATTTT.

There are a few counts of this clonotype. The chain uses TRBV7-9 and TRBJ1-6, with a possible D match to TRBD1 (6 bases). V dropped 4 bases and J dropped 7 bases, with 17 bases sitting between them. The germline CDR1 and CDR2 sequences are SEHNR and FQNEAQ (reference sequence). CDR3 size: 16 residues. Here the CDR3 reads CASSSTPTGANSPLHF. The CDR3 nucleotides are TGTGCCAGCAGCTCGACGCCGACAGGTGCAAATTCACCCCTCCACTTT.

This clonotype was seen a handful of times. J is TRBJ1-1 and V is TRBV25-1; weak D call: TRBD1 (6 bases). Germline V gives CDR1 MGHDK, CDR2 SYGVNS. V shed 1 base and J shed 5 bases, with 8 bases lying between them. The CDR3 consists of 13 residues. CDR3 coding DNA: TGTGCCAGCAGTGAATTAGGGGGAACTGAAGCTTTCTTT. This gives the protein CASSELGGTEAFF. Combining the CDR3 with reference TRBV25-1 and TRBJ1-1 gives the whole variable domain EADIYQTPRYLVIGTGKKITLECSQTMGHDKMYWYQQDPGMELHLIHYSYGVNSTEKGDLSSESTVSRIRTEHFPLTLESARPSHTSQYLCASSELGGTEAFFGQGTRLTVV.

J is TRBJ1-3 and V is TRBV20-1, with TRBD1 identical over 9 bases. The V and J ends lost 3 bases and 0 bases, in that order; junction bases with no gene match: 9. This CDR3 contains 17 residues. Germline CDR1 reads DFQATT; CDR2 reads SNEGSKA (reference sequence). The DNA of the CDR3 is TGCAGTGCTAGTAGAGGGACAGGGATTGCCTCTGGAAACACCATATATTTT. It codes for CSASRGTGIASGNTIYF.

V usage is TRBV10-3 and J usage is TRBJ2-5; 10 bases match TRBD2. After removal of 6 bases from V and 1 base from J, the junction contained 8 bases not matched to a gene. Per germline, CDR1 ENHRY and CDR2 SYGVKD. This CDR3 has 16 amino acids. The CDR3 reads CAIRPGTSVIQETQYF. CDR3 nucleotides: TGTGCCATCAGACCCGGGACTAGCGTAATCCAAGAGACCCAGTACTTC.

The chain is built from TRBV20-1 and TRBJ1-2; D gene unclear. The CDR3 extends over 12 amino acids. The germline V gene has CDR1 DFQATT and CDR2 SNEGSKA (reference sequence). V lost 5 bases to trimming and J lost 1 base, with 8 bases between them. The CDR3 protein is CSAPEDNYGYTF. Written as DNA, the CDR3 is TGCAGTGCTCCCGAAGATAACTATGGCTACACCTTC.

The chain couples TRBV20-1 to TRBJ1-5; D is perhaps TRBD1 (6 bases). Trimming cost V 3 bases and J 4 bases, with 13 bases left between them. CDR1 and CDR2 from the germline V gene are DFQATT and SNEGSKA (reference sequence). The CDR3 is made up of 14 amino acids. This CDR3 is CSASPMQGNQPQHF. For the CDR3, the DNA is TGCAGTGCTAGCCCAATGCAGGGGAATCAGCCCCAGCATTTT.

This chain uses TRBV18 with TRBJ1-2, with 8 bases matching TRBD1. Germline V gene sequence: CDR1 KGHSH, CDR2 LQKENI. V trimming: 6 bases; J trimming: 6 bases; junction bases outside the gene matches: 9. The CDR3 contains 14 residues. As DNA, the CDR3 is TGTGCCAGCTCCCAGCTACAGGGGGAGGATGGCTACACCTTC. Protein: CASSQLQGEDGYTF.

This chain connects TRBV6-1 to TRBJ2-7, with 12 bases matching TRBD2. Germline CDR1 reads MNHNS; CDR2 reads SASEGT. This CDR3 contains 15 residues. V lost 6 bases and J lost 4; bases outside the gene matches: 7. For the CDR3, the DNA is TGTGCCAGCAGCGACCGTGGACTAGCGGGATACGAGCAGTACTTC. Encoded protein: CASSDRGLAGYEQYF.

This chain links TRBV7-2 with TRBJ2-6, with D uncertain. Germline CDR1 SGHTA, CDR2 FQGNSA. CDR3 size: 15 residues. The germline V and J ends were trimmed by 0 bases and 0 bases, with 3 bases remaining between them. This CDR3 is CASSLASSGANVLTF. For the CDR3, the DNA is TGTGCCAGCAGCTTAGCCAGCTCTGGGGCCAACGTCCTGACTTTC. Full variable domain (missing parts from reference TRBV7-2 and TRBJ2-6): GAGVSQSPSNKVTEKGKDVELRCDPISGHTALYWYRQSLGQGLEFLIYFQGNSAPDKSGLPSDRFSAERTGGSVSTLTIQRTQQEDSAVYLCASSLASSGANVLTFGAGSRLTVL.

This clonotype showed up just a few times. The J gene is TRBJ2-7, the V gene TRBV30; possible D gene TRBD2, 6 bases. This CDR3 comprises 15 residues. Trimming left V 0 bases short and J 7 bases short, with 19 bases between. The V gene's germline CDR1 is GTSNPN and CDR2 SVGIG (reference sequence). The CDR3 bases are TGTGCCTGGAGTGTAAATCGGAGGGGCGCGGGGGAGCAGTACTTC. Protein product: CAWSVNRRGAGEQYF.

The genes are TRBV20-1 and TRBJ2-3; TRBD2 aligns across 7 bases. The CDR3 consists of 14 residues. The V gene end was trimmed by 4 bases and the J gene end by 4 bases; junction bases not matched to a gene: 8. Germline values: CDR1 DFQATT, CDR2 SNEGSKA (reference sequence). Written as DNA, the CDR3 is TGCAGTGCTATCCGCCGGGAGGCATCAGATACGCAGTATTTT. Its translation is CSAIRREASDTQYF.

The chain links TRBV2 to TRBJ1-1, with D hard to call. V was shortened by 5 bases and J by 1 base, with 2 bases between the two germline ends. In germline, CDR1 is SNHLY, CDR2 FYNNEI. CDR3 length: 11 amino acids. CDR3 coding DNA: TGTGCCAGCAGTTCGAACACTGAAGCTTTCTTT. This encodes CASSSNTEAFF.

The genes are TRBV6-1 and TRBJ2-1; TRBD1 matches 7 bases. Trimming removed 6 bases from V and 4 bases from J; junction bases left unmatched: 12. CDR3 length equals 16 residues. Germline CDR1 and CDR2: MNHNS and SASEGT. In DNA, the CDR3 is TGTGCCAGCAGCGAAATGTTGGGACAGTCATACAATGAGCAGTTCTTC. Translation: CASSEMLGQSYNEQFF.

V and J are TRBV2 and TRBJ2-3, with TRBD2 matching 10 bases. Germline CDR1 is SNHLY and CDR2 is FYNNEI. The CDR3 covers 16 residues. The trim removed 2 bases at V and 2 bases at J, leaving 4 bases unmatched. Here the CDR3 DNA reads TGTGCCAGCAGTGAACGAGGACTAGCGGCCACAGATACGCAGTATTTT. This codes for CASSERGLAATDTQYF.

V and J are TRBV9 and TRBJ1-2; D is uncertain. V gave up 4 bases and J gave up 0 bases, with 13 bases separating them. The germline V gene encodes CDR1 SGDLS and CDR2 YYNGEE. The CDR3 is made up of 15 amino acids. The CDR3 nucleotides read TGTGCCAGCAGCCCCCGGACGTTACCTAACTATGGCTACACCTTC. Its protein is CASSPRTLPNYGYTF.

The V gene is TRBV7-8, the J gene TRBJ2-5, with D possibly matching TRBD1 (6 bases). The CDR3 covers 12 residues. V lost 7 bases to trimming and J lost 3 bases, with 9 bases between them. Germline loops: CDR1 SGHVS, CDR2 FQNEAQ. The DNA for the CDR3 is TGTGCCAGCAATGAGGGGGAAGAGACCCAGTACTTC. It is translated as CASNEGEETQYF.

The rearrangement joins TRBV7-2 to TRBJ1-2; possible D gene TRBD1, 5 bases. Trimming left V 4 bases short and J 8 bases short, with 17 bases between. The germline gives CDR1 SGHTA, CDR2 FQGNSA. The CDR3 sequence is 14 residues long. CDR3 coding DNA: TGTGCCAGCAGCTCCGGTGGAGCGGGACGAGGCTACACCTTC. Amino acid sequence: CASSSGGAGRGYTF.

The chain carries TRBV18 and TRBJ1-1; possibly TRBD1 for D (5 bases). Germline V lookup: CDR1 KGHSH, CDR2 LQKENI. Between the trimmed V and J ends, which lost 3 bases and 6 bases, there was a span of 11 bases. The CDR3 has 13 residues. The CDR3 sequence: CASSPSRQSEAFF. The CDR3 bases are TGTGCCAGCTCACCTAGTAGACAGTCTGAAGCTTTCTTT. The variable domain in full, completed from reference TRBV18 and TRBJ1-1, reads NAGVMQNPRHLVRRRGQEARLRCSPMKGHSHVYWYRQLPEEGLKFMVYLQKENIIDESGMPKERFSAEFPKEGPSILRIQQVVRGDSAAYFCASSPSRQSEAFFGQGTRLTVV.

This clonotype was seen only a few times. The chain couples TRBV15 to TRBJ1-5; possibly TRBD1 for D (5 bases). Per the germline V gene, CDR1 is LNHNV and CDR2 is YYDKDF (reference sequence). The CDR3 contains 12 residues. Trimming took off 5 bases at V and 5 bases at J, with 7 bases between the two ends. DNA for the CDR3: TGTGCCACCAGCCGAGGGGATCAGCCCCAGCATTTT. It specifies CATSRGDQPQHF.

The chain recombines TRBV2 with TRBJ1-2; D remains unclear. CDR1 and CDR2 (germline): SNHLY, FYNNEI. The germline V and J ends were trimmed by 6 bases and 5 bases, with 13 bases remaining between them. The CDR3 has 13 residues. The CDR3 reads CASRSGPAYGYTF. The CDR3 nucleotides are TGTGCCAGCAGGAGTGGACCGGCTTATGGCTACACCTTC.

This clonotype occurred a few times. The chain couples TRBV20-1 to TRBJ2-5, with 9 nucleotides matching TRBD1. The CDR3 runs 15 residues. CDR1 and CDR2 from the germline V gene are DFQATT and SNEGSKA (reference sequence). Trimming at V came to 6 bases and at J to 7 bases, leaving 15 bases not matched to a gene. This chain's CDR3 is CSATAAGQGGGTQYF. CDR3 bases: TGCAGTGCCACCGCCGCGGGACAGGGTGGCGGGACCCAGTACTTC.

V is TRBV25-1 and J is TRBJ2-2; D call uncertain. Trimming removed 2 bases from V and 5 bases from J, with 9 bases in between. This CDR3 is 14 amino acids long. Germline V gene lookup returns CDR1 MGHDK and CDR2 SYGVNS. The chain's CDR3 is CASSETAWTGELFF. DNA of the CDR3: TGTGCCAGCAGTGAAACGGCGTGGACCGGGGAGCTGTTTTTT. The full variable domain, with the rest looked up from reference TRBV25-1 and TRBJ2-2, is EADIYQTPRYLVIGTGKKITLECSQTMGHDKMYWYQQDPGMELHLIHYSYGVNSTEKGDLSSESTVSRIRTEHFPLTLESARPSHTSQYLCASSETAWTGELFFGEGSRLTVL.

This chain connects TRBV28 to TRBJ1-6; 7 bases match TRBD1. V lost 5 bases to trimming and J lost 10 bases; unmatched junction nucleotides: 11. The CDR3 runs 15 residues. Germline V gives CDR1 MDHEN, CDR2 SYDVKM. The CDR3 reads CASSIGTASSSPLHF. The CDR3 nucleotides read TGTGCCAGCAGTATCGGGACAGCGAGTAGCTCACCCCTCCACTTT.

This clonotype was detected a few times. CDR3 region: CASSVTFYEQYF. The CDR3 bases are TGTGCCAGCAGTGTAACATTCTACGAGCAGTACTTC. The chain has TRBV28 and TRBJ2-7; D is unresolved. CDR3 length: 12 amino acids. Germline CDR1 reads MDHEN; CDR2 reads SYDVKM. The V end was cut by 5 bases, the J end by 3 bases, with 8 bases between.

The chain has TRBV6-1 and TRBJ2-2; perhaps TRBD2 as D (5 bases). CDR1 and CDR2 from the germline V gene are MNHNS and SASEGT. CDR3 length: 14 amino acids. The V end lost 9 bases, the J end lost 0 bases, and 11 bases lay between the germline ends. This chain's CDR3 is CASSALSNTGELFF. CDR3 in DNA: TGTGCCAGTAGCGCCCTATCGAACACCGGGGAGCTGTTTTTT.

V usage is TRBV7-9 and J usage is TRBJ2-3; TRBD1 aligns across 10 bases. CDR1 is SEHNR and CDR2 is FQNEAQ in the germline V gene (reference sequence). CDR3 size: 16 residues. V dropped 5 bases and J dropped 3; count of bases not matched to a gene: 8. The CDR3 reads CASSLGGQGTTDTQYF. The CDR3 DNA reads TGTGCCAGCAGCCTAGGGGGACAGGGGACGACAGATACGCAGTATTTT.